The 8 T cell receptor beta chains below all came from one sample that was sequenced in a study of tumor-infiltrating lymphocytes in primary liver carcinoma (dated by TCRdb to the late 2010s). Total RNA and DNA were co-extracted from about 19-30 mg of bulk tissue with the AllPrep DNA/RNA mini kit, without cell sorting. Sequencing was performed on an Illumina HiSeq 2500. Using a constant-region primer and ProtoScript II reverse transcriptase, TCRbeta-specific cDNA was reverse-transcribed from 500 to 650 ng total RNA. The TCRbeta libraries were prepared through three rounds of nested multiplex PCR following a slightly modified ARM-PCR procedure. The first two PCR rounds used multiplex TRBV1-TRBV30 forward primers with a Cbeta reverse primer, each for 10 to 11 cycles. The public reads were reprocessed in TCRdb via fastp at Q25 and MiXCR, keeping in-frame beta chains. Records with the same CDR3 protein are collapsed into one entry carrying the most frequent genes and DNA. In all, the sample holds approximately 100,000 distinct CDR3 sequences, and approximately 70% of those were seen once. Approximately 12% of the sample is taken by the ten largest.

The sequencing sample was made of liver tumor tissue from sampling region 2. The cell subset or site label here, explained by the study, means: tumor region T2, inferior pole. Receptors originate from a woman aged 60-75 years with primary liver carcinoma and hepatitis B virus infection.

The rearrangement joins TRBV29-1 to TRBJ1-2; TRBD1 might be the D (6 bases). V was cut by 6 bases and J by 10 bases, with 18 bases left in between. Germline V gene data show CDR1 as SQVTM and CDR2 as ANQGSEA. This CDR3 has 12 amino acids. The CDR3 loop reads CSVRQVDRVYTF. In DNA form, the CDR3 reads TGCAGCGTGCGACAGGTGGATCGAGTCTACACCTTC.

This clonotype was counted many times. The CDR3: CASNPTGGDSYEQYF. DNA of the CDR3: TGTGCCAGCAACCCAACGGGGGGGGATTCCTACGAGCAGTACTTC. The chain employs TRBV6-1 and TRBJ2-7; 8 bases are shared with TRBD2. Trimming cost V 7 bases and J 1 base; bases outside gene matches: 9. The CDR3 consists of 15 residues. Per the germline V gene, CDR1 is MNHNS and CDR2 is SASEGT.

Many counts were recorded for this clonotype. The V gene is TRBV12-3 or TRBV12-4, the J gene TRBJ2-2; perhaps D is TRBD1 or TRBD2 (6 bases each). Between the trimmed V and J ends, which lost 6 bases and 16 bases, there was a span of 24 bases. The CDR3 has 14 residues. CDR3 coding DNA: TGTGCCAGCAGCAAAGGGGGGAGTGTTAGTATGCGGTTTTTT. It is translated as CASSKGGSVSMRFF.

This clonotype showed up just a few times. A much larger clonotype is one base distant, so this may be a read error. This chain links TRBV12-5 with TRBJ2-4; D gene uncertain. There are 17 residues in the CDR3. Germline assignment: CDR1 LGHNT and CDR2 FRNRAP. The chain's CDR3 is CDSGWTSDRLAKNIQYF. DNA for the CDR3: TGTGATAGTGGTTGGACCTCAGACCGTCTAGCCAAAAACATTCAGTACTTC.

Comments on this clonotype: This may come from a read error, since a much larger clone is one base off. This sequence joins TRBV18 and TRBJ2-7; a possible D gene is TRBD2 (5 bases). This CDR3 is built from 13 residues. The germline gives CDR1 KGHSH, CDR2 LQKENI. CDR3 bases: TGTGCCAACTCACCACCGAGCGGACCCGAGCAGTACTTC. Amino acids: CANSPPSGPEQYF.

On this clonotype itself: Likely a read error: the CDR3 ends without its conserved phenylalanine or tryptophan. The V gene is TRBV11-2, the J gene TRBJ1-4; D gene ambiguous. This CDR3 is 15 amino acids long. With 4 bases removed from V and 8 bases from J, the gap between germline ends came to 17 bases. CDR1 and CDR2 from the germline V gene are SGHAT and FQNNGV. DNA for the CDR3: TGTGCCAGCAGCTACTGTGGTTTGGGTGGGGAAAAACTGTTTCTT. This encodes CASSYCGLGGEKLFL.

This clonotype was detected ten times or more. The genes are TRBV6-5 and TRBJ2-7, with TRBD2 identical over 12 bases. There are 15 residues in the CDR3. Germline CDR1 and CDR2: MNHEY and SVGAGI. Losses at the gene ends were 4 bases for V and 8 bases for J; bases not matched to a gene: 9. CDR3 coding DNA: TGTGCCAGCAGTTCATCGACTAGCGGGAGACTGAAGCAGTACTTC. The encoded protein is CASSSSTSGRLKQYF.

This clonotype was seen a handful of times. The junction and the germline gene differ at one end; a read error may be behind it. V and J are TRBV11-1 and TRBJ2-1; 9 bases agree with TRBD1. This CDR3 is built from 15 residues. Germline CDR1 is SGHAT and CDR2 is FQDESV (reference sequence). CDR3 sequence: CASRQGQGNYNERSF. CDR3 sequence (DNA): TGTGCCAGCAGGCAGGGACAGGGAAACTACAATGAGCGGTCCTTC.